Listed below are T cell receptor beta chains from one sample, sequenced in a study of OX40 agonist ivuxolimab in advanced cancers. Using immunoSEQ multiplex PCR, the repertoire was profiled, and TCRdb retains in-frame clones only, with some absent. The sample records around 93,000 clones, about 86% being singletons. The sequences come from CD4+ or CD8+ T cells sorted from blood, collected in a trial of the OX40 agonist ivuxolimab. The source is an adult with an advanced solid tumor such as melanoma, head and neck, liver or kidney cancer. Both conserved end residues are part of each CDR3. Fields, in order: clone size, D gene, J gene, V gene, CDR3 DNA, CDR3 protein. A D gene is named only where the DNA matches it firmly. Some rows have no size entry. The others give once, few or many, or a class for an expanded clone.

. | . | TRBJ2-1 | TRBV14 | TGTGCCAGCAGCCGAGGTTGGACTGAGCAGTTCTTC | CASSRGWTEQFF
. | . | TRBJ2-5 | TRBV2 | TGTGCCAGCGGGCCTCAAGAGACCCAGTACTTC | CASGPQETQYF
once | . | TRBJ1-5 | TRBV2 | TGTGCCAGCACCCGTGAGTCTGGGGGGAATCAGCCCCAGCATTTT | CASTRESGGNQPQHF
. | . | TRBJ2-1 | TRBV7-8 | TGTGCCAGCAGCGGACTGCGGAGCTCCTACAATGAGCAGTTCTTC | CASSGLRSSYNEQFF
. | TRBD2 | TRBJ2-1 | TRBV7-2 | TGTGCCAGCAGCCGGACTAGCGGGATGAATAATGAGCAGTTCTTC | CASSRTSGMNNEQFF
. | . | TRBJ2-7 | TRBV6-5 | TGTGCCAGCAGCCCGGGGCCATACCTACGGGAGCAGTACTTC | CASSPGPYLREQYF
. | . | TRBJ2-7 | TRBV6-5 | TGTGCCAGCAGTTCGACATTTTACGAGCAGTACTTC | CASSSTFYEQYF
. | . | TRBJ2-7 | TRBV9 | TGTGCCAGCAGCGTAGCGGCAGGGACTCACTACGAGCAGTACTTC | CASSVAAGTHYEQYF
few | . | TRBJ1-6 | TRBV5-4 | TGTGCCAGCAGCTTGGTGGGGGAGGGGTCACCCCTCCACTTT | CASSLVGEGSPLHF
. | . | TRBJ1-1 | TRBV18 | TGTGCCAGCTCAGTGGCCGAAAACAGGGTCGGCACTGAAGCTTTCTTT | CASSVAENRVGTEAFF
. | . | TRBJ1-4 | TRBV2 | TGTGCCAGCAGTGAAGGTGTGTCGAGAAATGAAAAACTGTTTTTT | CASSEGVSRNEKLFF
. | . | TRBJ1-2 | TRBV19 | TGTGCCAGTACCAGGGAGGGCAGAGGCGGCTACACCTTC | CASTREGRGGYTF
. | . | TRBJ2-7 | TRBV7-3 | TGTGCCAGCAGCTTAGTGGCGGGGAACTACGAGCAGTACTTC | CASSLVAGNYEQYF
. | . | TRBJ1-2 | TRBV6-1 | TGTGCCAGCAGTGAGGGGGGGGGCTATGGCTACACCTTC | CASSEGGGYGYTF
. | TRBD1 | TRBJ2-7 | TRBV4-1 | TGCGCCAGCAGCCAAGAGGACAGGAGTGGTGGCGAGCAGTACTTC | CASSQEDRSGGEQYF
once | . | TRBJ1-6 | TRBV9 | TGTGCCAGCAGCGTAGGGGCGGGGGATAATTCACCCCTCCACTTT | CASSVGAGDNSPLHF
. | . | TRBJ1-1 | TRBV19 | TGTGCCAGTAGTATGGGGGAGGGGTACACTGAAGCTTTCTTT | CASSMGEGYTEAFF
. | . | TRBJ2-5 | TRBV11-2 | TGTGCCAGCAGCTCCGGACACCAAGAGACCCAGTACTTC | CASSSGHQETQYF
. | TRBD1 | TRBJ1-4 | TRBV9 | TGTGCCAGCAGCGTAGAGACAGGGGAGAATGAAAAACTGTTTTTT | CASSVETGENEKLFF
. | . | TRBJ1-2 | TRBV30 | TGTGCCTGGAGTCACGGGCTCCGGTATGGCTACACCTTC | CAWSHGLRYGYTF
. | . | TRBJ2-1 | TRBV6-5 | TGTGCCAGCAGTTACGCTGGATACAATGAGCAGTTCTTC | CASSYAGYNEQFF
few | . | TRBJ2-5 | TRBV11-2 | TGTGCCAGCAGCCCAGGGACCTTGGGAGAGACCCAGTACTTC | CASSPGTLGETQYF
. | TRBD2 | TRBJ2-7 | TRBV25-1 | TGTGCCAGCACTGGGACTAGCGGGAAATACGAGCAGTACTTC | CASTGTSGKYEQYF
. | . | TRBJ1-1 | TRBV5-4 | TGTGCCAGCAGCTTCGAACAGGGTAGAAACACTGAAGCTTTCTTT | CASSFEQGRNTEAFF
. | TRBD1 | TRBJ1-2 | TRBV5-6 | TGTGCCAGCAGCTTGCGGGACAGGGATCCCTATGGCTACACCTTC | CASSLRDRDPYGYTF
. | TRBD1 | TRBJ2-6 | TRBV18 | TGTGCCAGCTCACTCCGACAGGGTAGCTCTGGGGCCAACGTCCTGACTTTC | CASSLRQGSSGANVLTF
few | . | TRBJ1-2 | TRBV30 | TGTGCCTGCCCTTCGCCCCCCGAACTTGGCAACTATGGCTACACCTTC | CACPSPPELGNYGYTF
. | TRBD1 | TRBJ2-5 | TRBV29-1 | TGCAGCGTTGAAATCGGGACAGGGGGCGACCTTAATCACCAAGAGACCCAGTACTTC | CSVEIGTGGDLNHQETQYF
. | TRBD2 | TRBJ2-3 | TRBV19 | TGTGCCAGTAGTTCCGGACTAGCGGGGGCAGATACGCAGTATTTT | CASSSGLAGADTQYF
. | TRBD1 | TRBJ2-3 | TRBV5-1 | TGCGCCAGCAGCTTGGCCCAGACAGGGGGGACAGATACGCAGTATTTT | CASSLAQTGGTDTQYF
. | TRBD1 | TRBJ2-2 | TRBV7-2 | TGTGCCAGCAGCCGGGACAGGGTGAACACCGGGGAGCTGTTTTTT | CASSRDRVNTGELFF
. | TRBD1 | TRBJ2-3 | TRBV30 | TGTGCCTGGGGACAGGTGGCAGATACGCAGTATTTT | CAWGQVADTQYF
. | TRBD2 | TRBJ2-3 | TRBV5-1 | TGCGCCAGCAGCCCCACTAGCGGGAGGGCAACAGATACGCAGTATTTT | CASSPTSGRATDTQYF
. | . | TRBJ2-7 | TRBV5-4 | TGCGCCAGCAGCGTATCCGGGACAAGGACTCCCGAGCAGTACTTC | CASSVSGTRTPEQYF
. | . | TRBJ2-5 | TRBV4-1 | TGCGCCAGCAGCCAACGGACAGCCCAAGAGACCCAGTACTTC | CASSQRTAQETQYF
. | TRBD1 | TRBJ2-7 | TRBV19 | TGTGCCAGTAGGAAGAACGACAGGGAAGGCGAGCAGTACTTC | CASRKNDREGEQYF
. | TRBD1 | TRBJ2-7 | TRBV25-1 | TGTGCCAGCAGTCTACAGGGACAGGGAGGTTACGAGCAGTACTTC | CASSLQGQGGYEQYF
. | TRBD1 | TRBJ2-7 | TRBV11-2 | TGTGCCAGCACCCTTTTTTTGGGACAGGAATCCTACGAGCAGTACTTC | CASTLFLGQESYEQYF
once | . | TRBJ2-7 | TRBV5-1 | TGCGCCAGCAGCTTGGACGGGAGAGGCTCCTACGAGCAGTACTTC | CASSLDGRGSYEQYF
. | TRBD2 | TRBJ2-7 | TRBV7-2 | TGTGCCAGCAGCTCCGGGACTAGCGGGAGGGCGGACGAGCAGTACTTC | CASSSGTSGRADEQYF